The rows below give T cell receptor beta chains drawn from one sample of a study of T cells in Graves' hyperthyroidism and ophthalmopathy. A single record per CDR3 protein comes from TCRdb applying MiXCR to the multiplex PCR reads. The profile shows 700,000 to 950,000 distinct CDR3 sequences, roughly a third of them singletons. Sample: blood. These receptors all come from a woman aged 40 to 55 with Graves' hyperthyroidism. Both conserved end residues are part of each CDR3. The order of the fields is V gene, J gene, CDR3 protein.

V gene: TRBV2; J gene: TRBJ2-5; CDR3 protein: CASSEPDSEQETQYF
V gene: TRBV7-9; J gene: TRBJ2-1; CDR3 protein: CASRQLAGGNNEQFF
V gene: TRBV7-9; J gene: TRBJ1-2; CDR3 protein: CASTGTAVNGYTF
V gene: TRBV4-3; J gene: TRBJ1-1; CDR3 protein: CASSRESGGTEAFF
V gene: TRBV4-1; J gene: TRBJ1-6; CDR3 protein: CASSQVAGNNSPLHF
V gene: TRBV19; J gene: TRBJ1-5; CDR3 protein: CASTQGYEPQHF
V gene: TRBV7-2; J gene: TRBJ1-1; CDR3 protein: CASRQAGPNTEAFF
V gene: TRBV7-2; J gene: TRBJ1-3; CDR3 protein: CASSQFLGPGNTIYF
V gene: TRBV5-6; J gene: TRBJ1-5; CDR3 protein: CASSLGVRLNQPQHF
V gene: TRBV2; J gene: TRBJ1-2; CDR3 protein: CASSPYQYGYTF
V gene: TRBV6-6; J gene: TRBJ2-6; CDR3 protein: CASRDRGLVGANVLTF
V gene: TRBV7-9; J gene: TRBJ2-5; CDR3 protein: CASSGQIKETQYF
V gene: TRBV7-2; J gene: TRBJ2-2; CDR3 protein: CASKTGVPGEPFF
V gene: TRBV7-3; J gene: TRBJ1-1; CDR3 protein: CASSPTVGRNTEAFF
V gene: TRBV11-2; J gene: TRBJ1-5; CDR3 protein: CASSLDQGWSQPQHF
V gene: TRBV29-1; J gene: TRBJ1-4; CDR3 protein: CSVLTGPNEKLFF
V gene: TRBV7-9; J gene: TRBJ2-7; CDR3 protein: CASSLVSLPSYEQYF
V gene: TRBV7-2; J gene: TRBJ2-7; CDR3 protein: CASSLWLEGHGYEQYF
V gene: TRBV19; J gene: TRBJ1-2; CDR3 protein: CASSIVQGLTPYGYTF
V gene: TRBV20-1; J gene: TRBJ1-6; CDR3 protein: CSATGTGAAPLHF
V gene: TRBV29-1; J gene: TRBJ2-5; CDR3 protein: CSTSRGQLVETQYF
V gene: TRBV5-4; J gene: TRBJ1-6; CDR3 protein: CASSLASRRTAYSPLHF
V gene: TRBV7-2; J gene: TRBJ1-2; CDR3 protein: CASSLNRRSYTF
V gene: TRBV7-8; J gene: TRBJ1-5; CDR3 protein: CASSLFGVSNQPQHF
V gene: TRBV7-9; J gene: TRBJ1-4; CDR3 protein: CASTRGTGDKLFF
V gene: TRBV24-1; J gene: TRBJ2-1; CDR3 protein: CATSGQVGSYNEQFF
V gene: TRBV6-6; J gene: TRBJ1-1; CDR3 protein: CASSADTEAFF
V gene: TRBV25-1; J gene: TRBJ2-5; CDR3 protein: CASSDFSPGETQYF
V gene: TRBV6-2/TRBV6-3; J gene: TRBJ1-6; CDR3 protein: CASSSESPPHF
V gene: TRBV27; J gene: TRBJ1-5; CDR3 protein: CASSSGGFSNQPQHF
V gene: TRBV27; J gene: TRBJ2-7; CDR3 protein: CASRPTDRYEQYF
V gene: TRBV13; J gene: TRBJ1-2; CDR3 protein: CASSEGTGRKDTF
V gene: TRBV12-3/TRBV12-4; J gene: TRBJ1-5; CDR3 protein: CASSQGLQRPQHF
V gene: TRBV2; J gene: TRBJ2-7; CDR3 protein: CAIWTGGGSGQYF
V gene: TRBV20-1; J gene: TRBJ1-2; CDR3 protein: CSAIPGDGTYGYTF
V gene: TRBV6-5; J gene: TRBJ1-2; CDR3 protein: CATRTNWGWNGYTF
V gene: TRBV2; J gene: TRBJ1-4; CDR3 protein: CASRQGSTNEKLFF
V gene: TRBV5-6; J gene: TRBJ2-5; CDR3 protein: CASSPNSQETQYF
V gene: TRBV6-2/TRBV6-3; J gene: TRBJ1-1; CDR3 protein: CASSYSLGTEAFF
V gene: TRBV12-3/TRBV12-4; J gene: TRBJ1-2; CDR3 protein: CASSFSDRESLGYTF
V gene: TRBV5-8; J gene: TRBJ1-2; CDR3 protein: CASSPPGPANYGYTF
V gene: TRBV12-3/TRBV12-4; J gene: TRBJ1-1; CDR3 protein: CASSLPGTGSTEAFF
V gene: TRBV7-8; J gene: TRBJ1-1; CDR3 protein: CASRLTGITEAFF
V gene: TRBV12-3/TRBV12-4; J gene: TRBJ1-1; CDR3 protein: CASSNLRMNTEAFF
V gene: TRBV15; J gene: TRBJ1-4; CDR3 protein: CATSRSRAVTNEKLFF
V gene: TRBV7-3; J gene: TRBJ1-6; CDR3 protein: CASSLGAVLNSPLHF
V gene: TRBV20-1; J gene: TRBJ2-5; CDR3 protein: CSARAGGEETQYF
V gene: TRBV11-2; J gene: TRBJ1-2; CDR3 protein: CASSFYRNFKTGDNYGYTF